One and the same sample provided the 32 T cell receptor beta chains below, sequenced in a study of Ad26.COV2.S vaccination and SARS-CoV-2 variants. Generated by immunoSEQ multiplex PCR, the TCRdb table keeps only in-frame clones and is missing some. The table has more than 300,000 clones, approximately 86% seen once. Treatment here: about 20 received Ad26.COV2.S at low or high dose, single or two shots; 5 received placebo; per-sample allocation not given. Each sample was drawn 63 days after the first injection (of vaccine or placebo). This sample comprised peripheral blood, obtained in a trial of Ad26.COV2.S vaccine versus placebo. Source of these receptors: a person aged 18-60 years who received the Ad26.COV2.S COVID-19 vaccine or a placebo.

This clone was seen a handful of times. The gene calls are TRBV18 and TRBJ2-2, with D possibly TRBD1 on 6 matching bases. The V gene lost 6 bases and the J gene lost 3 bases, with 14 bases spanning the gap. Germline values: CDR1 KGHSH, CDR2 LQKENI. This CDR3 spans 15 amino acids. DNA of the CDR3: TGTGCCAGCTCGACACAGGGTCTTGACACCGGGGAGCTGTTTTTT. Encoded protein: CASSTQGLDTGELFF. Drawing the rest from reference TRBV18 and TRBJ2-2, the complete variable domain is NAGVMQNPRHLVRRRGQEARLRCSPMKGHSHVYWYRQLPEEGLKFMVYLQKENIIDESGMPKERFSAEFPKEGPSILRIQQVVRGDSAAYFCASSTQGLDTGELFFGEGSRLTVL.

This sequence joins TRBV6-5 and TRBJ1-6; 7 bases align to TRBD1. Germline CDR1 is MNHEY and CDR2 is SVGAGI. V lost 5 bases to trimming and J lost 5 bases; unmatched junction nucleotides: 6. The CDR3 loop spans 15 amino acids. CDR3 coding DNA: TGTGCCAGCAGTAGTAGACAGGGTGATAATTCACCCCTCCACTTT. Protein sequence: CASSSRQGDNSPLHF.

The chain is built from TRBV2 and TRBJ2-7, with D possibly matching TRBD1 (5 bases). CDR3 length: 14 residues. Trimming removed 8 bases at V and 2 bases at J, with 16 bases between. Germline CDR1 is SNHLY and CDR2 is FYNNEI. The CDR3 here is CASALMGPTYEQYF. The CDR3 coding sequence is TGTGCCAGCGCACTCATGGGGCCTACCTACGAGCAGTACTTC.

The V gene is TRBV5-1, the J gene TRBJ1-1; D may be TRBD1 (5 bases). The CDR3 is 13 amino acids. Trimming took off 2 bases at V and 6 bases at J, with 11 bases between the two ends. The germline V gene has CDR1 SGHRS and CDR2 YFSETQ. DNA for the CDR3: TGCGCCAGCAGCTTAGCCCTGGGGGCTGAAGCTTTCTTT. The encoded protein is CASSLALGAEAFF.

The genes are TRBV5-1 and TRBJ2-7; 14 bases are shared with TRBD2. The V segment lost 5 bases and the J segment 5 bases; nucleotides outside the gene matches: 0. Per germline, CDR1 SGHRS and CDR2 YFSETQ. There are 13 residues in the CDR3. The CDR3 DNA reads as TGCGCCAGCAGGACTAGCGGGGGGGACGAGCAGTACTTC. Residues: CASRTSGGDEQYF.

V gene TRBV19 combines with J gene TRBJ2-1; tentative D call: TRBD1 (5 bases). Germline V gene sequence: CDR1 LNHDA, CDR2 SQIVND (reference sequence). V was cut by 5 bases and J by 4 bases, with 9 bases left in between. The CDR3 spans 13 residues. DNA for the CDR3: TGTGCCAGTAGTCCGACAGTTTACAATGAGCAGTTCTTC. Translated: CASSPTVYNEQFF. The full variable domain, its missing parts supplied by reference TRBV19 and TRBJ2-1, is DGGITQSPKYLFRKEGQNVTLSCEQNLNHDAMYWYRQDPGQGLRLIYYSQIVNDFQKGDIAEGYSVSREKKESFPLTVTSAQKNPTAFYLCASSPTVYNEQFFGPGTRLTVL.

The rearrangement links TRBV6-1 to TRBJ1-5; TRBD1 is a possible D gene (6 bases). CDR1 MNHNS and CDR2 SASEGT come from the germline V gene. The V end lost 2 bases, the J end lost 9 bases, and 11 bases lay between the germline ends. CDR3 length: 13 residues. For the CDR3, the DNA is TGTGCCAGCAGTGAAACAGGGCGACGGCCCCAGCATTTT. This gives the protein CASSETGRRPQHF.

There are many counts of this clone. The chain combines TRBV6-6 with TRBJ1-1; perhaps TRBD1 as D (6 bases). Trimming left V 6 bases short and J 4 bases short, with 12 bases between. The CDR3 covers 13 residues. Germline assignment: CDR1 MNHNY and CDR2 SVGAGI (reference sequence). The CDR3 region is CASSPSGATEAFF. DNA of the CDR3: TGTGCCAGCAGCCCTTCGGGGGCCACTGAAGCTTTCTTT.

As DNA, the CDR3 is TGTGCCAGCAGCTTAGCAGGGACAGTCCATGAGCAGTTCTTC. Its translation is CASSLAGTVHEQFF. The chain employs TRBV7-6 and TRBJ2-1; TRBD1 matches 7 bases. The trim removed 0 bases at V and 8 bases at J, leaving 4 bases unmatched. The CDR3 runs 14 residues. The germline CDR1 and CDR2 sequences are SGHVS and FNYEAQ.

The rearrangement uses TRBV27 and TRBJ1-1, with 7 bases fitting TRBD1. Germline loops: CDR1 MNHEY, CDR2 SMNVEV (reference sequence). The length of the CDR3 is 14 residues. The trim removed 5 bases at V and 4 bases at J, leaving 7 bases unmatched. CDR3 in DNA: TGTGCCAGCAGTCAGACAGGGAGGGTCACTGAAGCTTTCTTT. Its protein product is CASSQTGRVTEAFF.

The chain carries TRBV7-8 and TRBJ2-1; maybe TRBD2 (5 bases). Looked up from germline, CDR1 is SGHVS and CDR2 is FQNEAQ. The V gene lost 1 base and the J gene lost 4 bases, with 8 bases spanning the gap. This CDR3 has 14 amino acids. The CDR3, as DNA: TGTGCCAGCAGCTTAGTTCAGCGGTACAATGAGCAGTTCTTC. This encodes CASSLVQRYNEQFF.

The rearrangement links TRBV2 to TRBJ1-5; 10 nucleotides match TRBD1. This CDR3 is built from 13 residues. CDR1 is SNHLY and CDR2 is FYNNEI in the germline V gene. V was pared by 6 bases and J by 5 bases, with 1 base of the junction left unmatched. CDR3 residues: CASRTGGYQPQHF. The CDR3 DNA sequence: TGTGCCAGCAGGACAGGGGGCTATCAGCCCCAGCATTTT.

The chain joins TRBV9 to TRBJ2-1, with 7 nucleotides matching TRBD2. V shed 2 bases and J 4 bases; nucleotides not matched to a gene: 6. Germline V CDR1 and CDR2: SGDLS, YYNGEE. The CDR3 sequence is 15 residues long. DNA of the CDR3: TGTGCCAGCAGCGTCGGCCTAGCGGAGTACAATGAGCAGTTCTTC. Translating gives CASSVGLAEYNEQFF. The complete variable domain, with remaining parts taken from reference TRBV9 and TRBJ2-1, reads DSGVTQTPKHLITATGQRVTLRCSPRSGDLSVYWYQQSLDQGLQFLIQYYNGEERAKGNILERFSAQQFPDLHSELNLSSLELGDSALYFCASSVGLAEYNEQFFGPGTRLTVL.

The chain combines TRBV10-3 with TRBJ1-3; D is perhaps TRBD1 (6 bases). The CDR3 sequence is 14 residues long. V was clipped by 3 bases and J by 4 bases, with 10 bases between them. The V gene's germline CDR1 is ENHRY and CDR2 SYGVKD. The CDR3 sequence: CAISDTGIGNTIYF. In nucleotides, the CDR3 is TGTGCCATCAGTGATACAGGGATCGGAAACACCATATATTTT.

The CDR3 DNA sequence: TGTGCCAGCAGCTTAGGGGGGGAGAACACTGAAGCTTTCTTT. Residues: CASSLGGENTEAFF. This chain connects TRBV11-3 to TRBJ1-1, with D possibly matching TRBD1 (5 bases). Germline lookup yields CDR1 SGHNT and CDR2 YENEEA. V lost 1 base, J lost 1 base, and 7 bases lay in between. The CDR3 covers 14 residues.

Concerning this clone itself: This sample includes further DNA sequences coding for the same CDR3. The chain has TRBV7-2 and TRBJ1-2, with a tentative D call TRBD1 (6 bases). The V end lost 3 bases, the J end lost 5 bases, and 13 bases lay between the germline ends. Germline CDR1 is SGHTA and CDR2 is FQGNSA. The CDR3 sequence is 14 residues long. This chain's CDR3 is CASSFGQGNYGYTF. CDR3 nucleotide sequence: TGTGCCAGCAGCTTCGGCCAGGGGAATTATGGCTACACCTTC.

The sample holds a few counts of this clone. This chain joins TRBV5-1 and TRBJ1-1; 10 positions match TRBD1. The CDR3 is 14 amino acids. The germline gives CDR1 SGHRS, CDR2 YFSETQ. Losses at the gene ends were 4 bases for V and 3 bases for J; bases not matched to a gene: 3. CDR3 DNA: TGCGCCAGCAGCACGGACAGGGGGTACACTGAAGCTTTCTTT. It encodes CASSTDRGYTEAFF. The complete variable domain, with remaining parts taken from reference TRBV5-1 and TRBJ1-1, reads KAGVTQTPRYLIKTRGQQVTLSCSPISGHRSVSWYQQTPGQGLQFLFEYFSETQRNKGNFPGRFSGRQFSNSRSEMNVSTLELGDSALYLCASSTDRGYTEAFFGQGTRLTVV.

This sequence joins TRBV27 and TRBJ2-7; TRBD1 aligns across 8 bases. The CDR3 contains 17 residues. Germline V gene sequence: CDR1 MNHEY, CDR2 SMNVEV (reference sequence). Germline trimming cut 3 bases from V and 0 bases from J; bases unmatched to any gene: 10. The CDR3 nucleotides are TGTGCCAGCAGTTTCGCCTCCGGACAGGGATTCTCCTACGAGCAGTACTTC. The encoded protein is CASSFASGQGFSYEQYF.

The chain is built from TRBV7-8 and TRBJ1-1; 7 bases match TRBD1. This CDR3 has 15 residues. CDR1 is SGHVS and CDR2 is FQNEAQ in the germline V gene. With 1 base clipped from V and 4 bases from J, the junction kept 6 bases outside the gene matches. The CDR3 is CASSLEAQGITEAFF. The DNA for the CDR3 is TGTGCCAGCAGCTTAGAGGCACAGGGGATCACTGAAGCTTTCTTT.

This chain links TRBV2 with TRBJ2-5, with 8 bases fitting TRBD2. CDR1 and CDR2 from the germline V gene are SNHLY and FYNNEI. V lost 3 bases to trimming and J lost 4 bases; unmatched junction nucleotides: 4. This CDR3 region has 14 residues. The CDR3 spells CASSDPAGVETQYF. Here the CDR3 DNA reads TGTGCCAGCAGTGATCCAGCGGGGGTAGAGACCCAGTACTTC.

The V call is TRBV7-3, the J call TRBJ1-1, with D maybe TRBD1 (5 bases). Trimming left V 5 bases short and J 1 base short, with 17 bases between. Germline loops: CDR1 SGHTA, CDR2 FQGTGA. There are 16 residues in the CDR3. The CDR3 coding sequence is TGTGCCAGCAGCCCCCGGTCAGGGCTAGAGAACACTGAAGCTTTCTTT. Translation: CASSPRSGLENTEAFF.

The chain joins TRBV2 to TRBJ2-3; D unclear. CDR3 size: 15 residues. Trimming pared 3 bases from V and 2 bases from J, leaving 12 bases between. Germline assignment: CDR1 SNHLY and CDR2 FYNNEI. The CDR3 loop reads CASSDPRRPTDTQYF. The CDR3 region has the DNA TGTGCCAGCAGTGATCCTAGGCGGCCCACAGATACGCAGTATTTT.

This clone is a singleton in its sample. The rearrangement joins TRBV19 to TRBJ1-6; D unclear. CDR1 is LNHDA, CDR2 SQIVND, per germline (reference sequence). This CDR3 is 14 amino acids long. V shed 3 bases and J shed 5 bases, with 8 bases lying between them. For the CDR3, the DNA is TGTGCCAGTAGTATGCGGACGGATAATTCACCCCTCCACTTT. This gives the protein CASSMRTDNSPLHF.

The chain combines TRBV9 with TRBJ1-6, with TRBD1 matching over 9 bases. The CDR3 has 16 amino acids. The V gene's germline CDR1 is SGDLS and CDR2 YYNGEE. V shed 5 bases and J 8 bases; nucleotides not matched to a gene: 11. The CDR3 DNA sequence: TGTGCCAGCAGGATGGACAGGGGATACCGCCATTCACCCCTCCACTTT. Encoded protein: CASRMDRGYRHSPLHF. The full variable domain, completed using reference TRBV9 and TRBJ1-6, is DSGVTQTPKHLITATGQRVTLRCSPRSGDLSVYWYQQSLDQGLQFLIQYYNGEERAKGNILERFSAQQFPDLHSELNLSSLELGDSALYFCASRMDRGYRHSPLHFGNGTRLTVT.

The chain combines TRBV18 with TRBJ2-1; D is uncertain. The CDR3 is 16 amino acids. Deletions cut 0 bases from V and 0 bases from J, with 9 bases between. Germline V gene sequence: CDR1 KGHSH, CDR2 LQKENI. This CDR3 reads CASSPPETDSYNEQFF. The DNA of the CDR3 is TGTGCCAGCTCACCACCTGAGACGGACTCCTACAATGAGCAGTTCTTC.

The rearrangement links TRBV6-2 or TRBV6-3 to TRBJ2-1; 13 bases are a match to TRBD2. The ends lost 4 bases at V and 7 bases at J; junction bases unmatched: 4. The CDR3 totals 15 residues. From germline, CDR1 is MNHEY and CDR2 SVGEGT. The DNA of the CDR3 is TGTGCCAGCAGTTCGGGACTAGCGGGGTTTAATGAGCAGTTCTTC. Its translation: CASSSGLAGFNEQFF.

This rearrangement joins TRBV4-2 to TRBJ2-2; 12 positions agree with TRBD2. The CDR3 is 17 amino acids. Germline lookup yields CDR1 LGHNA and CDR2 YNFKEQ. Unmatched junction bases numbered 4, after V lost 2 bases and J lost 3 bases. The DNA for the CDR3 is TGTGCCAGCAGCCAACAGACTAGCGGGAGCCACACCGGGGAGCTGTTTTTT. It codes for CASSQQTSGSHTGELFF.

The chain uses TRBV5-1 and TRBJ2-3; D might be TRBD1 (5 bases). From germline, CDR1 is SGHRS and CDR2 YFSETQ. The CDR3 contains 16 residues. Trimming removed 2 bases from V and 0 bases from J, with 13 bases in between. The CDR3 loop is CASSLVGQTSTDTQYF. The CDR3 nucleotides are TGCGCCAGCAGCTTAGTAGGACAAACTAGCACAGATACGCAGTATTTT.

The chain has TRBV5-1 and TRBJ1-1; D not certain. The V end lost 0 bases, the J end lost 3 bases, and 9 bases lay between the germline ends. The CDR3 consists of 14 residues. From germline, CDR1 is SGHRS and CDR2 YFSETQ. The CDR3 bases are TGCGCCAGCAGCTTGGAGAGGGCGGACACTGAAGCTTTCTTT. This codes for CASSLERADTEAFF. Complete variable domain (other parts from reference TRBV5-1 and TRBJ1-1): KAGVTQTPRYLIKTRGQQVTLSCSPISGHRSVSWYQQTPGQGLQFLFEYFSETQRNKGNFPGRFSGRQFSNSRSEMNVSTLELGDSALYLCASSLERADTEAFFGQGTRLTVV.

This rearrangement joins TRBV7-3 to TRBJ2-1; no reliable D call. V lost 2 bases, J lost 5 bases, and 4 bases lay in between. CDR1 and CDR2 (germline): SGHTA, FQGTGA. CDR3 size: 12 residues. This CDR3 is CASSLLNNEQFF. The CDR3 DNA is TGTGCCAGCAGCTTACTCAACAATGAGCAGTTCTTC. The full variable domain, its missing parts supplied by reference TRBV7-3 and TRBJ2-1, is GAGVSQTPSNKVTEKGKYVELRCDPISGHTALYWYRQSLGQGPEFLIYFQGTGAADDSGLPNDRFFAVRPEGSVSTLKIQRTERGDSAVYLCASSLLNNEQFFGPGTRLTVL.

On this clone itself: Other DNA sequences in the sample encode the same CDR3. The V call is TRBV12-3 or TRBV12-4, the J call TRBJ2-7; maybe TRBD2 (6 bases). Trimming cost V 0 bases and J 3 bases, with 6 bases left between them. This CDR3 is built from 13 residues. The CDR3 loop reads CASSLAGGYEQYF. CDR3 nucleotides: TGTGCCAGCAGTTTAGCCGGGGGCTACGAGCAGTACTTC.

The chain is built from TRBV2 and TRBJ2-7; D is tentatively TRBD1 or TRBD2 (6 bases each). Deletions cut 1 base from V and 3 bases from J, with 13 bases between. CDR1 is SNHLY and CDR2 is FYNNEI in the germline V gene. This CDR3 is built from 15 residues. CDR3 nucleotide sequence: TGTGCCAGCAGTGAAGACGGGGGCATCTTCTACGAGCAGTACTTC. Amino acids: CASSEDGGIFYEQYF.